Below are 26 T cell receptor beta chains sequenced from a single sample in a study of Ad26.COV2.S vaccination and SARS-CoV-2 variants. As to treatment: over 15 received Ad26.COV2.S at low or high dose, single or two shots; a few received placebo; per-sample allocation not given. Sampling occurred on day 63 after the first vaccine or placebo injection. Only in-frame clones appear in the TCRdb table, and some are missing; sequencing was by immunoSEQ multiplex PCR. The sample lists about 480,000 clones, roughly nine tenths occurring once. Sequences were derived from peripheral blood, sampled in a trial of Ad26.COV2.S vaccine versus placebo. The receptors shown here come from a person between 18 and 65 years old who received the Ad26.COV2.S COVID-19 vaccine or a placebo.

The chain employs TRBV28 and TRBJ2-3; D gene unclear. Trimming left V 10 bases short and J 1 base short, with 15 bases between. This CDR3 has 14 amino acids. Germline V gene sequence: CDR1 MDHEN, CDR2 SYDVKM. This CDR3 reads CATYGRIGTDTQYF. The CDR3 nucleotides are TGTGCCACCTATGGGCGGATTGGCACAGATACGCAGTATTTT.

This clone was recorded once. This CDR3 reads CSARAPGPSHF. The CDR3, as DNA: TGCAGTGCGAGGGCACCGGGGCCATCCCACTTT. This chain uses TRBV20-1 with TRBJ1-6, with D perhaps matching TRBD1 (5 bases). This CDR3 contains 11 residues. Germline V gene data show CDR1 as DFQATT and CDR2 as SNEGSKA (reference sequence). V was cut by 6 bases and J by 18 bases, with 18 bases left in between.

This sequence joins TRBV5-6 and TRBJ2-7; TRBD2 is a possible D gene (6 bases). The CDR3 runs to 14 residues. The V end lost 0 bases, the J end lost 6 bases, and 13 bases lay between the germline ends. Germline assignment: CDR1 SGHDT and CDR2 YYEEEE. CDR3 bases: TGTGCCAGCAGCTTGGATCGGGGGAGTTCCGAGCAGTACTTC. Amino acids: CASSLDRGSSEQYF.

V and J are TRBV6-2 or TRBV6-3 and TRBJ2-2, with D possibly TRBD2 on 6 matching bases. Germline V gives CDR1 MNHEY, CDR2 SVGEGT. The CDR3 totals 16 residues. V was pared by 2 bases and J by 1 base, with 11 bases between. The CDR3 here is CASSYGEAGNTGELFF. In DNA, the CDR3 is TGTGCCAGCAGTTACGGGGAGGCAGGGAACACCGGGGAGCTGTTTTTT.

CDR3 nucleotide sequence: TGTGCCAGCAGTCCCTTTAGGGAGACCCAGTACTTC. This encodes CASSPFRETQYF. The rearrangement joins TRBV6-6 to TRBJ2-5; the D is unclear. The CDR3 covers 12 residues. The V end was cut by 5 bases, the J end by 5 bases, with 9 bases between. Germline loops: CDR1 MNHNY, CDR2 SVGAGI (reference sequence).

The chain couples TRBV10-3 to TRBJ2-3, with TRBD2 matching over 10 bases. The CDR3 has 16 amino acids. The ends lost 0 bases at V and 0 bases at J; junction bases unmatched: 0. Germline loops: CDR1 ENHRY, CDR2 SYGVKD. The CDR3 bases are TGTGCCATCAGTGAGTCAGCGGGAGGGAGCACAGATACGCAGTATTTT. Its translation is CAISESAGGSTDTQYF.

The V gene is TRBV19, the J gene TRBJ1-5, with D tentatively TRBD1 (5 bases). CDR3 length equals 17 residues. The V and J ends lost 10 bases and 1 base respectively, with 23 bases between them. Germline V CDR1 and CDR2: LNHDA, SQIVND (reference sequence). The CDR3 loop is CATNHPSGTFSNQPQHF. In DNA, the CDR3 is TGTGCCACCAACCACCCCTCGGGGACGTTCAGCAATCAGCCCCAGCATTTT.

This chain links TRBV27 with TRBJ1-5; D possibly corresponds to TRBD1 (6 bases). Germline V CDR1 and CDR2: MNHEY, SMNVEV (reference sequence). V dropped 3 bases and J dropped 5 bases, with 14 bases sitting between them. The CDR3 consists of 15 residues. The CDR3 loop is CASSFDGRGDQPQHF. CDR3 sequence (DNA): TGTGCCAGCAGTTTTGATGGTAGGGGGGATCAGCCCCAGCATTTT.

This chain connects TRBV12-3 or TRBV12-4 to TRBJ2-4; no clear D. Between the trimmed V and J ends, which lost 3 bases and 5 bases, there was a span of 8 bases. The CDR3 loop spans 13 amino acids. CDR3 DNA sequence: TGTGCCAGCAGTTTTGGCAGACAAAACATTCAGTACTTC. This encodes CASSFGRQNIQYF.

J is TRBJ2-1 and V is TRBV20-1; TRBD1 is a possible D gene (5 bases). There are 11 residues in the CDR3. Trimming removed 4 bases from V and 5 bases from J, with 6 bases in between. Germline CDR1 reads DFQATT; CDR2 reads SNEGSKA (reference sequence). CDR3 in amino acids: CSANRNNEQFF. DNA of the CDR3: TGCAGTGCTAACAGGAACAATGAGCAGTTCTTC.

This chain joins TRBV5-1 and TRBJ2-2; no firm D call. From germline, CDR1 is SGHRS and CDR2 YFSETQ. V was shortened by 5 bases and J by 8 bases, with 13 bases between the two germline ends. The CDR3 is made up of 13 amino acids. CDR3 sequence (DNA): TGCGCCAGCAGACGGATGGGCGTGGGGGAGCTGTTTTTT. As protein: CASRRMGVGELFF.

The chain carries TRBV7-3 and TRBJ1-1; D call uncertain. CDR1 and CDR2 (germline): SGHTA, FQGTGA. Deletions cut 5 bases from V and 9 bases from J, with 16 bases between. The CDR3 length is 13 residues. Written as DNA, the CDR3 is TGTGCCAGCAGCCCTCTGGGTGGCGGGAAAGCTTTCTTT. This gives the protein CASSPLGGGKAFF.

This clone was counted a single time. The chain employs TRBV19 and TRBJ2-2; TRBD1 matches at 7 bases. Trimming took 4 bases from V and 8 from J; bases not matched to a gene: 4. The CDR3 loop spans 13 amino acids. CDR1 and CDR2 from the germline V gene are LNHDA and SQIVND (reference sequence). The CDR3: CASSKDRSGELFF. CDR3 bases: TGTGCCAGTAGTAAGGACAGGTCAGGGGAGCTGTTTTTT.

In this sample, this clone turned up a few times. The chain carries TRBV6-2 or TRBV6-3 and TRBJ1-1; no firm D call. The CDR3 has 16 residues. Between the trimmed V and J ends, which lost 5 bases and 4 bases, there was a span of 20 bases. Germline V gene lookup returns CDR1 MNHEY and CDR2 SVGEGT. Written as DNA, the CDR3 is TGTGCCAGCAGTAACCTTAGGACGGGTAAAGCCACTGAAGCTTTCTTT. Translating gives CASSNLRTGKATEAFF.

This clone appeared a few times. The V gene is TRBV5-6, the J gene TRBJ2-7, with D unresolved. CDR1 and CDR2 (germline): SGHDT, YYEEEE. The CDR3 extends over 15 amino acids. V was trimmed by 2 bases and J by 1 base, leaving 13 bases between them. This CDR3 is CASSLATLFSYEQYF. Here the CDR3 DNA reads TGTGCCAGCAGCTTAGCCACGCTTTTTTCCTACGAGCAGTACTTC.

This chain connects TRBV30 to TRBJ2-7, with TRBD2 identical over 11 bases. The ends lost 1 base at V and 3 bases at J; junction bases unmatched: 2. The CDR3 is 14 residues long. From germline, CDR1 is GTSNPN and CDR2 SVGIG (reference sequence). The CDR3 spells CAWSGGTSGYEQYF. CDR3 bases: TGTGCCTGGAGTGGAGGGACTAGCGGCTACGAGCAGTACTTC. Full variable domain (missing parts from reference TRBV30 and TRBJ2-7): SQTIHQWPATLVQPVGSPLSLECTVEGTSNPNLYWYRQAAGRGLQLLFYSVGIGQISSEVPQNLSASRPQDRQFILSSKKLLLSDSGFYLCAWSGGTSGYEQYFGPGTRLTVT.

The CDR3 region has the DNA TGTGCCAGCAGTTACTCGACCCAACCCAATGGCTACACCTTC. Residues: CASSYSTQPNGYTF. The genes are TRBV6-2 or TRBV6-3 and TRBJ1-2; no clear D. The CDR3 has 14 amino acids. V was trimmed by 0 bases and J by 6 bases, leaving 11 bases between them. From germline, CDR1 is MNHEY and CDR2 SVGEGT.

The chain recombines TRBV9 with TRBJ2-1; 13 bases are a match to TRBD2. Germline V CDR1 and CDR2: SGDLS, YYNGEE. Germline trimming cut 4 bases from V and 4 bases from J; bases unmatched to any gene: 2. CDR3 size: 15 residues. CDR3: CASSSTSGRYNEQFF. The DNA for the CDR3 is TGTGCCAGCAGCTCGACTAGCGGGAGGTACAATGAGCAGTTCTTC.

The chain carries TRBV7-9 and TRBJ1-5, with unresolved D. The CDR3 sequence is 14 residues long. Germline-derived CDR1 and CDR2 are SEHNR and FQNEAQ (reference sequence). Trimming left V 3 bases short and J 3 bases short, with 9 bases between. CDR3 sequence (DNA): TGTGCCAGCAGCTTCGTACAGCTCAATCAGCCCCAGCATTTT. Translating gives CASSFVQLNQPQHF.

V usage is TRBV4-3 and J usage is TRBJ1-2; no definite D call. This CDR3 is built from 16 residues. CDR1 LGHNA and CDR2 YSLEER come from the germline V gene. Trimming left V 0 bases short and J 3 bases short, with 14 bases between. CDR3 nucleotides: TGCGCCAGCAGCCAAGATTTAAGGTGGAGGGACTATGGCTACACCTTC. Translating gives CASSQDLRWRDYGYTF.

This chain links TRBV14 with TRBJ2-7; TRBD1 matches 7 bases. Germline lookup yields CDR1 SGHDN and CDR2 FVKESK. The CDR3 has 15 amino acids. The J segment lost 4 bases and the V segment lost 3 bases, leaving 9 bases of the junction unmatched. Here the CDR3 DNA reads TGTGCCAGCAGCCACCCCTGGGCAGGGGGATACGAGCAGTACTTC. Its protein is CASSHPWAGGYEQYF.

This clone appeared a single time. The chain has TRBV14 and TRBJ2-7, with D perhaps matching TRBD1 or TRBD2 (5 bases each). The germline CDR1 and CDR2 sequences are SGHDN and FVKESK. This CDR3 region has 16 residues. V lost 0 bases, J lost 3 bases, and 15 bases lay in between. CDR3 residues: CASSQESGTPLYEQYF. Here the CDR3 DNA reads TGTGCCAGCAGCCAAGAATCCGGGACCCCCCTCTACGAGCAGTACTTC.

The rearrangement uses TRBV3-1 (or the pseudogene TRBV3-2) and TRBJ1-2, with a possible D match to TRBD1 (6 bases). The germline CDR1 and CDR2 sequences are LGHDT and YNNKEL (reference sequence). V dropped 5 bases and J dropped 5 bases, with 18 bases sitting between them. CDR3 length equals 15 residues. The CDR3, as DNA: TGTGCCAGCAGCGGAAGGACAGCCTCCCCTTATGGCTACACCTTC. Residues: CASSGRTASPYGYTF.

The V call is TRBV27, the J call TRBJ1-4; TRBD1 matches 7 bases. The trim removed 6 bases at V and 8 bases at J, leaving 9 bases unmatched. The CDR3 covers 14 residues. Germline values: CDR1 MNHEY, CDR2 SMNVEV (reference sequence). CDR3 region: CASRRQGEREKLFF. CDR3 in DNA: TGTGCCAGCAGAAGGCAGGGGGAGAGGGAAAAACTGTTTTTT.

The rearrangement joins TRBV6-6 to TRBJ1-1; 9 bases align to TRBD1. The CDR3 has 15 residues. Per the germline V gene, CDR1 is MNHNY and CDR2 is SVGAGI (reference sequence). V lost 6 bases and J lost 4; bases outside the gene matches: 9. The DNA for the CDR3 is TGTGCCAGCAGGAATCCGACAGGGGGAATCACTGAAGCTTTCTTT. The encoded protein is CASRNPTGGITEAFF.

In DNA, the CDR3 is TGTGCCAGCAGTGAAGGCCTTGGCAGAGGTAACAATGAGCAGTTCTTC. Its translation: CASSEGLGRGNNEQFF. The V gene is TRBV2, the J gene TRBJ2-1; the D is unclear. Trimming took 1 base from V and 5 from J, leaving 15 bases between them. CDR3 length equals 16 residues. CDR1 and CDR2 (germline): SNHLY, FYNNEI.